This T cell receptor (beta chain) was sequenced for a study of shared T cell receptors in the human thymus. TCRdb's copy holds only in-frame clones and misses some; the assay was immunoSEQ multiplex PCR. The sample records roughly 550,000 clones, around three quarters being singletons. CDR1 and CDR2 (germline): MDHEN, SYDVKM. The CDR3 length is 16 residues. V dropped 9 bases and J dropped 4 bases, with 23 bases sitting between them. These data were also filed under a second study, of human thymus T cells. That investigation notes: The sample donors, healthy Finnish infants, were having corrective surgery for congenital heart defects. Thymus pieces cut out during corrective heart surgery were the tissue that was used. V and J gene usage appeared biased in thymic and blood repertoires. Thymic TCR repertoires of unrelated people reportedly overlapped highly.

Sequencing used thymocytes. The clonotype was recovered from a boy less than two years old with a congenital heart defect. V and J are TRBV28 and TRBJ2-3; D possibly corresponds to TRBD2 (7 bases). The CDR3, as DNA: TGTGCCAGTATGCACTTAGGGGGGGCGCGCGCAGATACGCAGTATTTT. Protein: CASMHLGGARADTQYF.